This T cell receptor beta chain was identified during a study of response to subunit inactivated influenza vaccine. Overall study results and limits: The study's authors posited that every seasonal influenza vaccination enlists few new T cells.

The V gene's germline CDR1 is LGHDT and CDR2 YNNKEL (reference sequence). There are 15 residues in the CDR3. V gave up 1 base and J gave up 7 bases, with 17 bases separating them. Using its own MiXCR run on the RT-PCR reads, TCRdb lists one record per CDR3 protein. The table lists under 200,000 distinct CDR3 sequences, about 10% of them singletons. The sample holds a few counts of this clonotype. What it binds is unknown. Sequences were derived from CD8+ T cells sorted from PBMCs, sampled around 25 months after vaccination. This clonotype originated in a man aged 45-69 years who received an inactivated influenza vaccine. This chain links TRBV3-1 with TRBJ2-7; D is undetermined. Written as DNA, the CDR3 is TGTGCCAGCAGCCAAGTTCTGGCAACTACCGGAGAGCAGTACTTC. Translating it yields CASSQVLATTGEQYF.